Below are 14 T cell receptor beta chains sequenced from a single sample in a study of shared clonotypes between healthy human individuals. TCRdb's copy holds only in-frame clones and misses some; the assay was immunoSEQ multiplex PCR. The sample consists of some 2.1 million clones, 85% to 95% of them appearing once. Sequenced material: naive CD4+ T cells sorted from blood. Stated subset: CD45RA+ positively selected. These receptors originate from a man aged 18 to 35 in good health.

This chain joins TRBV25-1 and TRBJ1-4; D is uncertain. The germline V gene has CDR1 MGHDK and CDR2 SYGVNS. This CDR3 is built from 15 residues. Trimming stripped 5 bases from V and 0 bases from J, with 10 bases between. CDR3 coding DNA: TGTGCCAGCAGTTTGCCCGGTGCAACTAATGAAAAACTGTTTTTT. Protein: CASSLPGATNEKLFF.

This chain links TRBV5-1 with TRBJ1-3; 9 bases line up with TRBD1. The CDR3 totals 17 residues. V was pared by 4 bases and J by 4 bases, with 12 bases of the junction left unmatched. Germline V lookup: CDR1 SGHRS, CDR2 YFSETQ. The CDR3 protein is CASSPTRDRESGNTIYF. The CDR3 bases are TGCGCCAGCAGCCCGACACGGGACAGGGAGTCAGGAAACACCATATATTTT.

The chain joins TRBV19 to TRBJ1-4; D may be TRBD1 (6 bases). The germline CDR1 and CDR2 sequences are LNHDA and SQIVND (reference sequence). Trimming took 8 bases from V and 3 from J, leaving 16 bases between them. This CDR3 spans 15 amino acids. CDR3: CASWDEDSANEKLFF. CDR3 sequence (DNA): TGTGCCAGTTGGGACGAGGACAGTGCTAATGAAAAACTGTTTTTT.

V usage is TRBV19 and J usage is TRBJ1-2; 9 positions agree with TRBD1. Germline V gene lookup returns CDR1 LNHDA and CDR2 SQIVND (reference sequence). The J segment lost 4 bases and the V segment lost 5 bases, leaving 5 bases of the junction unmatched. CDR3 length equals 14 residues. CDR3 sequence (DNA): TGTGCCAGTAGTCCCGACAGGGGGGCCTATGGCTACACCTTC. Protein: CASSPDRGAYGYTF.

The gene calls are TRBV11-2 and TRBJ2-1; 9 bases fit TRBD1. After removal of 5 bases from V and 4 bases from J, the junction contained 6 bases not matched to a gene. This CDR3 is built from 15 residues. Germline-derived CDR1 and CDR2 are SGHAT and FQNNGV. The CDR3 DNA reads TGTGCCAGCAGCGCACGGACAGGGGTATACAATGAGCAGTTCTTC. This codes for CASSARTGVYNEQFF.

The chain has TRBV7-9 and TRBJ2-2; TRBD2 might be the D (6 bases). With 4 bases removed from V and 1 base from J, the gap between germline ends came to 10 bases. The CDR3 is made up of 15 amino acids. Germline loops: CDR1 SEHNR, CDR2 FQNEAQ (reference sequence). The CDR3 bases are TGTGCCAGCAGCTCGGGGACTTTGAACACCGGGGAGCTGTTTTTT. It specifies CASSSGTLNTGELFF.

The rearrangement joins TRBV10-3 to TRBJ2-1, with unresolved D. CDR1 is ENHRY, CDR2 SYGVKD, per germline. This CDR3 region has 11 residues. With 8 bases removed from V and 3 bases from J, the gap between germline ends came to 5 bases. CDR3 nucleotide sequence: TGTGCCATCGTCGGCTACAATGAGCAGTTCTTC. Its protein is CAIVGYNEQFF.

V and J are TRBV6-5 and TRBJ1-2; D gene ambiguous. Trimming removed 0 bases at V and 5 bases at J, with 16 bases between. The germline V gene has CDR1 MNHEY and CDR2 SVGAGI. The CDR3 is made up of 16 amino acids. The CDR3 here is CASSYSRRLIGYGYTF. In nucleotides, the CDR3 is TGTGCCAGCAGTTACTCGAGGAGGCTTATAGGGTATGGCTACACCTTC.

The V call is TRBV5-1, the J call TRBJ1-2, with D maybe TRBD1 (6 bases). The CDR3 extends over 15 amino acids. V lost 4 bases, J lost 6 bases, and 19 bases lay in between. Germline CDR1 is SGHRS and CDR2 is YFSETQ. CDR3 sequence: CASSPRTDSTDGYTF. The CDR3 DNA sequence: TGCGCCAGCAGCCCCCGGACAGATTCCACGGATGGCTACACCTTC.

Note on this clone: Other DNA sequences in this sample translate to the same CDR3. The rearrangement uses TRBV5-1 and TRBJ2-5, with D perhaps given as TRBD1 or TRBD2 (5 bases each). V shed 4 bases and J shed 0 bases, with 13 bases lying between them. Germline CDR1 is SGHRS and CDR2 is YFSETQ. CDR3 length: 15 amino acids. For the CDR3, the DNA is TGCGCCAGCAGCGACGGGACGGGGTACCAAGAGACCCAGTACTTC. Translating it yields CASSDGTGYQETQYF. Variable domain in full (rest from reference TRBV5-1 and TRBJ2-5): KAGVTQTPRYLIKTRGQQVTLSCSPISGHRSVSWYQQTPGQGLQFLFEYFSETQRNKGNFPGRFSGRQFSNSRSEMNVSTLELGDSALYLCASSDGTGYQETQYFGPGTRLLVL.

The J gene is TRBJ2-3, the V gene TRBV10-3; D remains unclear. Trimming removed 3 bases at V and 10 bases at J, with 14 bases between. Per the germline V gene, CDR1 is ENHRY and CDR2 is SYGVKD. The CDR3 length is 13 residues. CDR3 sequence (DNA): TGTGCCATCAGTGATTCGGGCCCCACAGCGCAGTATTTT. This encodes CAISDSGPTAQYF.

The chain is built from TRBV30 and TRBJ2-5; D remains unclear. Trimming removed 3 bases from V and 2 bases from J, with 4 bases in between. Germline V gives CDR1 GTSNPN, CDR2 SVGIG (reference sequence). There are 11 residues in the CDR3. The CDR3 DNA reads TGTGCCTGGAGGCAGCAAGAGACCCAGTACTTC. This sequence encodes CAWRQQETQYF.

V is TRBV4-3 and J is TRBJ1-6; D is possibly TRBD1 (5 bases). The V gene lost 4 bases and the J gene lost 5 bases, with 18 bases spanning the gap. This CDR3 spans 17 amino acids. Germline V gene data show CDR1 as LGHNA and CDR2 as YSLEER. The CDR3 is CASSRKTGGTDNSPLHF. In nucleotides, the CDR3 is TGCGCCAGCAGCCGTAAAACCGGCGGGACGGATAATTCACCCCTCCACTTT.

The genes are TRBV5-6 and TRBJ2-1; a weak D match, TRBD1 (6 bases). The CDR3 covers 16 residues. CDR1 is SGHDT, CDR2 YYEEEE, per germline. V was trimmed by 4 bases and J by 7 bases, leaving 21 bases between them. The CDR3 DNA reads TGTGCCAGCAGCCCGTTGACAGGCGACCTAGGGAATGAGCAGTTCTTC. Translation: CASSPLTGDLGNEQFF.